The present T cell receptor beta chain was sequenced within a study of cytomegalovirus exposure and HLA in healthy donors (dated by TCRdb to about 2017). Regarding the study in general: In an earlier analysis of 587 of the donors, around 300 Gb of sequence data and approximately 100 million unique TCR beta sequences from 180 million or so T cells were reported. Donor age, sex, ethnicity and CMV serostatus were compiled alongside the repertoire data. Genome-wide SNP genotypes for about 65% of the 666 donors were used in a later genetic analysis, which treated that subset as a discovery cohort. An earlier analysis of more than 450 of the donors used high-throughput TCR beta sequencing to judge whether each TCR beta V gene segment behaved as functional or pseudogenic. The study used immunosequencing to profile the T cell repertoires of more than 650 subjects and linked those repertoires to cytomegalovirus serostatus. The number of donors typed differed by locus, with 629-630 for A, B, C, DRB1 and DQB1, 522 for DQA1, over 600 for DPA1, and approximately 470 for DPB1. The study aimed to test whether signatures of past pathogen exposure could be identified by cataloging public T cell receptors. An early release that covered roughly 600 HLA-typed donors contained around 330 gigabases of sequencing data and about 93 million unique TCR sequences. Of the roughly 400 genotyped donors, 70% to 90% were placed in the genetic ancestry cluster associated with self-reported Caucasian donors. Roughly 5 DR-DQ haplotypes were handled as single units for association and clustering because linkage in the cohort was strong. A later analysis re-examined previously published TCR beta repertoires from roughly 650 donors and added high-resolution HLA genotyping to investigate patterns of TCR occurrence. HLA typing included class I and class II loci at four-digit resolution. On average, 235,054 unique TCR beta nucleotide sequences were sequenced per donor among several hundred genotyped donors of the cohort, with around 19% of those sequences being non-productive. All discovery cohort repertoires had been generated using a single sequencing platform. A separate validation cohort of more than 100 different subjects was used in addition to the approximately 610-subject first cohort. To predict cytomegalovirus infection status, the study brought together high-throughput TCR immunosequencing, statistical association of individual TCRs with disease status, and machine learning. Rather than drawing on any new phenotypic data, the later analysis identified candidate immune exposures from TCR beta sequences and the way those sequences occurred across donors.

Libraries came from the immunoSEQ multiplex PCR assay. The multiplex PCR relied on a mix of 60 forward primers for TCR Vbeta segments and 13 reverse primers for TCR Jbeta segments. The CDR3 region of rearranged TCR beta genes was amplified from genomic DNA by a multiplex PCR assay. On the Illumina HiSeq System, the amplified TCR beta libraries were sequenced as 87-base-pair reads. Regarding the original processing steps: In a later analysis, around 80 million unique TCR beta chains were counted across the 650 to 700 repertoires, and approximately 9.9 million of these chains were shared by at least two donors. To remove PCR and sequencing errors, raw reads were error-corrected and collapsed into unique sequences using a nearest-neighbor algorithm that merged closely related sequences. CDR3 sequences were aligned to IMGT reference sequences to assign V, D and J gene segments. For a sequence to be retained, at least a six-nucleotide match to both a V gene segment and a J gene segment was required. A rearrangement counted as productive if the CDR3 had no stop codons and remained in frame with V and J, and every other rearrangement counted as non-productive. CDR3 was defined by IMGT convention, running from the second conserved V-encoded cysteine to the conserved J-encoded phenylalanine. Sequences without an unambiguous match to a single V gene segment were excluded from the earlier analysis of 587 of the donors. An earlier analysis of about 590 of the donors classified V segments as functional when productive rearrangements were above 56.7% and as segregating when the standard deviation between donors was above 5%. A statistical classification framework was developed to diagnose cytomegalovirus status using the catalog of TCR beta chain sequences. In a later analysis, TCR nucleotide sequences were compared against IMGT/GENE-DB human TR gene sequences so that V and J genes could be assigned. The TCRdist pipeline was used in a later analysis to assign CDR3 sequences and most-parsimonious VDJ recombination scenarios. In a later analysis, each TCR beta chain was defined by its CDR3 amino acid sequence together with its V-gene family, and reads without a unique V-gene family were excluded. A later analysis removed 550 to 700 highly shared, low-generation-probability nucleotide sequences to deal with suspected cross-contamination and a sequencing artifact. In a later analysis, a clonal expansion index for each public chain was calculated from normalized within-repertoire ranks of inferred template counts. In a later analysis, generation probabilities were computed with a VDJ recombination model fitted to out-of-frame rearrangements, and the resulting probabilities were checked against IGoR. Hypergeometric tests were used in a later analysis to score TCR-TCR, TCR-HLA and TCR-CMV co-occurrence, with a repertoire-size bias correction applied to the TCR pairs. To estimate false discovery rates, a later analysis permuted the HLA or CMV assignments 20 times. In a later analysis, co-occurring TCRs were grouped using DBSCAN, and TCRdist sequence similarity was added for clustering within HLA-allele-positive subsets. For co-occurrence clustering, repertoires with fewer than 30,000 or more than 120,000 public chains were excluded, along with five repertoires with anomalous nucleotide sharing. The clones in this table, taken by TCRdb from immuneACCESS, are in-frame only. Not every clone is retained; where verified, under half of the shortfall comes from an unresolved V gene, and the cause of the rest is unknown. Clone size and V and J calls were adopted from that table, with D and trimming inferred from the DNA. The sample table holds under 150,000 clones, of which 83% were seen once. Together, the top ten hold 1.5% to 1.9% of the sample.

The investigation overall reported the following: Because HLA typing was missing for some donors at each locus, association tests included only the typed subset. Several of the top co-occurrence clusters appeared to be linked to parvovirus B19, influenza, CMV and Epstein-Barr virus, according to a later analysis. In a later analysis, the rate of TCR association differed among HLA loci, with DRB1 alleles having the most associated TCRs and HLA-C alleles having the fewest. Because counts were too low, seventeen rarely observed V segments, including chromosome 9 orphons, were left out of the earlier analysis of roughly 600 of the donors. Most CMV-associated TCR beta chains appeared to be HLA-restricted in a later analysis, and the HLA associations seemed to be driven largely by CMV exposure. A further reported finding was that TCR beta sequences accurately predicted the HLA-A and HLA-B alleles for most subjects in the first cohort. Specific HLA alleles were associated with 16,951 TCR beta sequences at a false discovery rate of 0.05 in a later analysis. Most TCR sequences were observed very rarely across donors, whereas some public TCRs were present in many individuals. According to a later genetic analysis, donors in an Asian-associated ancestry cluster had fewer N-insertions in productive TCRs than the approximately 690-donor mean. The cohort was sequenced for TCR beta chains only, and without alpha or paired-chain data the features that could be detected were limited. A later genetic analysis associated a missense DCLRE1C variant with V-gene and J-gene trimming of TCR beta chains, and an independent cohort replicated the association. Compared with equally common non-associated chains, HLA-associated TCR beta chains in a later analysis were more clonally expanded and had lower generation probabilities. In vitro tests confirmed that three of the cytomegalovirus-associated TCR beta chains recognize cytomegalovirus antigens. Linkage disequilibrium might explain the correlated functional status among segregating V segments, but an unknown experimental factor could not be excluded. Presence/absence analyses assumed roughly uniform sequencing depth across donors, an assumption that may not hold. A cluster of highly shared sequence variants was judged likely to be a technical artifact of the sequencing pipeline. The classifier was reported to diagnose cytomegalovirus status with high specificity and sensitivity in both the original cohort and the validation cohort. The authors suggested that the approach could potentially be generalized to other disease states and immunological phenotypes. When HLA alleles, especially DR and DQ, strongly co-occurred, attributing TCR associations to individual alleles was difficult. In an earlier analysis of approximately 590 of the donors, most TCR beta V segments appeared in productive rearrangements about 87% or about 30% of the time, broadly matching IMGT annotations. A total of 164 TCR beta chains were listed by the study as associated with cytomegalovirus. Immune exposure information for the cohort was limited to CMV serostatus.

Turning to this clone: The clone's antigen remains unknown. No base quality information exists; no much larger clone differs at one position.

The cohort consisted of 666 healthy bone marrow donors. Cohort members were all nominally healthy when sampled, although unrecorded immune exposures were likely present. The donor tested CMV seronegative, placing the donor among the 350 to 400 seronegative members of the cohort. Each donor provided a peripheral blood sample, and peripheral blood mononuclear cells were used for TCR beta sequencing. Genomic DNA extraction from the blood cell samples was performed with the Qiagen DNeasy Blood Extraction Kit. The clonotype was recovered from a man aged 35 to 55 in good health and CMV-seronegative. Sequencing input: PBMCs.

The DNA sequence is as follows: TGCGCCAGCAGCAACAGGAGGGGCGGGACCCAGTACTTC. Translation gives CASSNRRGGTQYF. The chain links TRBV5-1 with TRBJ2-5; D gene: possibly TRBD2, on 6 matching bases. The CDR3 covers 13 residues, taking in both the cysteine and the phenylalanine. The sequence is cut down to CDR3 DNA, 39 bases in frame from base 1. At the junction V is shortened by 4 bases and J by 7 bases, with 14 bases in between. The germline V gene provides CDR1 SGHRS and CDR2 YFSETQ.